This record looks at one T cell receptor (beta chain) sequence and its context. The data originate from a study of T cell responses to AZD1222 COVID-19 vaccine. V dropped 6 bases and J dropped 3 bases, with 11 bases sitting between them. CDR3 size: 14 residues. Germline values: CDR1 LNHDA, CDR2 SQIVND (reference sequence). Sequencing was performed with immunoSEQ multiplex PCR; in TCRdb, only in-frame clones are kept and a portion is missing. The table has approximately 110,000 clones, 75% to 90% seen once; the top ten hold 44%. This specimen consisted of peripheral blood, obtained 28 days after the second AZD1222 dose. The chain recombines TRBV19 with TRBJ2-2; D not certain. The receptor was derived from an adult who received the AZD1222 COVID-19 vaccine. The CDR3 DNA sequence: TGTGCCAGTAGCCTTCTCCCGGACACCGGGGAGCTGTTTTTT. Encoded protein: CASSLLPDTGELFF.